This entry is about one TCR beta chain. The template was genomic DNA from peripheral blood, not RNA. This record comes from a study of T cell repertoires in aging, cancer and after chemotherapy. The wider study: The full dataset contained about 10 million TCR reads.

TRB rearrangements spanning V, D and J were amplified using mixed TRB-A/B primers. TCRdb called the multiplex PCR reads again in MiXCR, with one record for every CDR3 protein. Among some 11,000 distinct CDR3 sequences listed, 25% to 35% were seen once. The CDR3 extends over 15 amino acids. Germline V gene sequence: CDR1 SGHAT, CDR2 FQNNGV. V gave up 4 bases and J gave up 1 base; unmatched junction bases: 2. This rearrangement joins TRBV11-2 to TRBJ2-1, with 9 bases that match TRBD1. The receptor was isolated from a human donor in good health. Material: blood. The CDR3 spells CASSYDRGSYNEQFF. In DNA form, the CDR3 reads TGTGCCAGCAGCTACGACAGGGGGTCCTACAATGAGCAGTTCTTC.